This TCR beta chain was recovered during a study of T-cell reconstitution after alpha-beta-depleted transplantation in children. Study outcomes and limitations: About two months after transplant, alpha-beta T cells reportedly came from several hundred expanded graft clones. T cells produced anew were the main source of T-cell counts and diversity one year after transplant. Several patients had high TCRbeta diversity at day 60; it came from surviving recipient T cells and thymic progenitors.

Germline V gene lookup returns CDR1 SGDLS and CDR2 YYNGEE. V gave up 3 bases and J gave up 4 bases; unmatched junction bases: 10. This CDR3 is built from 17 residues. This clonotype was seen repeatedly, ten times or more. Its antigen is undetermined. This sample's TCRbeta library carried unique molecular identifier barcodes. MiXCR, run by TCRdb on the PCR reads, gives a single entry per CDR3 protein. The sample contains nearly 200,000 distinct CDR3 sequences, roughly 6% of which appear only once. The rearrangement links TRBV9 to TRBJ2-5; TRBD2 matches at 12 bases. This specimen was PBMCs, taken before TCRalphabeta/CD19-depleted stem cell transplant. The clonotype comes from a girl under three years old with combined immunodeficiency, due to receive a stem cell transplant. The CDR3 loop reads CASSERTSGRIGETQYF. The CDR3 bases are TGTGCCAGCAGCGAGCGTACTAGCGGGAGGATTGGAGAGACCCAGTACTTC.